Listed below are T cell receptor beta chains from one sample, sequenced in a study of blood T cells in healthy people across ages. TCRdb processed the 5' RACE reads anew with MiXCR; each CDR3 protein has one entry. In the table there are some 780,000 distinct CDR3 sequences, roughly three fifths of which are singletons. The sample was blood. The receptors were gathered from a man between 35 and 55 years old in good health. Both conserved end residues are part of each CDR3.

J gene,V gene,CDR3 protein
TRBJ1-5,TRBV7-2,CASSLKASNDGRHQPQHF
TRBJ2-5,TRBV28,CASSALPEEPRETQYF
TRBJ1-4,TRBV21-1,CASRLTSQADHVKNEKLFF
TRBJ2-1,TRBV7-2,CASSLSGGFINEQFF
TRBJ1-1,TRBV28,CASSLTPEAFF
TRBJ2-1,TRBV6-5,CASSPPGLVQETQFF
TRBJ2-7,TRBV5-1,CASSLGQGPREQYF
TRBJ2-4,TRBV27,CASSLEGSRNIQYF
TRBJ2-1,TRBV9,CASSVEGSGRRGDNEQFF
TRBJ1-1,TRBV5-1,CASSDTGGKNTEAFF
TRBJ1-6,TRBV10-3,CAISSPGQGNSPLHF
TRBJ1-2,TRBV29-1,CSADVYGYTF
TRBJ2-7,TRBV6-5,CASSSGTDSYEQYF
TRBJ2-7,TRBV7-9,CASSSTVAGGYEQYF
TRBJ2-1,TRBV3-1,CASSQEPASGTHNEQFF